This entry describes one T cell receptor (beta chain). RNA, at 0.5 to 1 ug, was reverse transcribed with random hexamers. An immunoSEQ multiplex PCR generated amplified TCR beta CDR3 products spanning 54 Vbeta and 13 Jbeta. MiXCR was run by TCRdb on the immunoSEQ multiplex PCR reads, yielding one entry per CDR3 protein. The sample lists about 100,000 distinct CDR3 sequences; roughly 96% were seen once. The germline V and J ends were trimmed by 6 bases and 6 bases, with 11 bases remaining between them. The CDR3 length is 11 residues. The germline V gene has CDR1 DFQATT and CDR2 SNEGSKA (reference sequence). Blood CD8+ and CD4+ T cells underwent high-throughput TCR beta sequencing. The record originates from a study of CD8 T cells in Susac syndrome.

This TCR was recovered from a human donor with Susac syndrome. V and J are TRBV20-1 and TRBJ1-1, with D tentatively TRBD1 (5 bases). Sequenced: CD8+ T cells from PBMCs. CDR3 nucleotides: TGCAGTGCGCGGGGACTTGCTGAAGCTTTCTTT. It specifies CSARGLAEAFF.